Below are 24 T cell receptor beta chains sequenced from a single sample in a study of shared clonotypes between healthy human individuals. Clones were sequenced by immunoSEQ multiplex PCR, and TCRdb holds only the in-frame ones, with some missing. The top ten clones hold less than 25% of a sample with under 1 million clones, 80% to 95% of them seen once. Terminally differentiated effector memory CD45RA+ cells were left out of the naive CD8 fraction, which was CD45RO-negative and positively selected for CCR7. Sequenced input: naive CD8+ T cells sorted from blood. These receptor sequences come from a man younger than 40 in good health.

The CDR3 sequence: CASSIRQGRNTGELFF. The CDR3 DNA is TGTGCCAGTAGTATCCGACAGGGGAGGAACACCGGGGAGCTGTTTTTT. The chain recombines TRBV19 with TRBJ2-2; 8 bases map to TRBD1. The germline V gene encodes CDR1 LNHDA and CDR2 SQIVND (reference sequence). CDR3 length: 16 residues. Trimming took 3 bases from V and 1 from J; bases not matched to a gene: 4.

Only one count was recorded for this clone. The same CDR3 arises from other DNA sequences in this sample as well. The V gene is TRBV4-2, the J gene TRBJ2-1; D not resolved. Trimming removed 0 bases from V and 0 bases from J, with 12 bases in between. CDR3 length: 17 amino acids. In germline, CDR1 is LGHNA, CDR2 YNFKEQ. Here the CDR3 reads CASSQDGALSSYNEQFF. In DNA form, the CDR3 reads TGTGCCAGCAGCCAAGACGGTGCCCTGAGCTCCTACAATGAGCAGTTCTTC.

V usage is TRBV18 and J usage is TRBJ2-1, with 9 bases fitting TRBD1. CDR3 length: 15 amino acids. Germline V gene sequence: CDR1 KGHSH, CDR2 LQKENI. J gave up 8 bases and V 6 bases, and 11 bases lay outside the gene matches. The CDR3 reads CASSPRDRVFYEQFF. The CDR3 DNA reads TGTGCCAGCTCTCCCAGGGACAGGGTTTTCTATGAGCAGTTCTTC.

The chain joins TRBV2 to TRBJ2-4; D is undetermined. Trimming removed 7 bases at V and 1 base at J, with 14 bases between. CDR3 length: 15 amino acids. In germline, CDR1 is SNHLY, CDR2 FYNNEI. Here the CDR3 reads CASIQVFPAKNIQYF. The CDR3 DNA follows: TGTGCCAGCATCCAGGTTTTCCCTGCCAAAAACATTCAGTACTTC. Looking up the rest from reference TRBV2 and TRBJ2-4 gives the full variable domain: EPEVTQTPSHQVTQMGQEVILRCVPISNHLYFYWYRQILGQKVEFLVSFYNNEISEKSEIFDDQFSVERPDGSNFTLKIRSTKLEDSAMYFCASIQVFPAKNIQYFGAGTRLSVL.

Here the CDR3 DNA reads TGCGCCAGCAGCTTCCTCACAGGGGATAGTCCGAACACTGAAGCTTTCTTT. Translation gives CASSFLTGDSPNTEAFF. The chain has TRBV5-1 and TRBJ1-1; 7 nucleotides agree with TRBD1. Germline assignment: CDR1 SGHRS and CDR2 YFSETQ. The CDR3 is made up of 17 amino acids. V dropped 2 bases and J dropped 1; count of bases not matched to a gene: 11.

Comments on this clone: This specimen includes other DNA sequences encoding the same CDR3. DNA of the CDR3: TGTGCCAGCTCAGTGGCAGGGGGTTCCTACGAGCAGTACTTC. The encoded protein is CASSVAGGSYEQYF. V and J are TRBV27 and TRBJ2-7; 7 bases are shared with TRBD1. The CDR3 contains 14 residues. J was trimmed by 1 base and V by 8 bases; bases with no gene match: 8. From germline, CDR1 is MNHEY and CDR2 SMNVEV (reference sequence).

The rearrangement joins TRBV4-1 to TRBJ2-1; 9 bases are shared with TRBD1. The CDR3 loop spans 16 amino acids. Germline trimming cut 1 base from V and 5 bases from J; bases unmatched to any gene: 6. The germline V gene has CDR1 MGHRA and CDR2 YSYEKL. CDR3 in amino acids: CASSQATGTGNNEQFF. The CDR3, as DNA: TGCGCCAGCAGCCAAGCTACCGGGACAGGGAACAATGAGCAGTTCTTC.

This clone appeared a few times. The CDR3 nucleotides are TGTGCCAGCAGCCCCTGGAGTGAGCCCCAGCATTTT. Protein: CASSPWSEPQHF. The V gene is TRBV5-8, the J gene TRBJ1-5; D remains unclear. The germline V gene encodes CDR1 SGHTS and CDR2 YDEGEE. With 4 bases removed from V and 8 bases from J, the gap between germline ends came to 10 bases. This CDR3 contains 12 residues.

The chain has TRBV5-4 and TRBJ1-2; no firm D call. The germline V gene has CDR1 SGHNT and CDR2 YYREEE (reference sequence). Trimming removed 4 bases at V and 8 bases at J, with 18 bases between. The CDR3 has 14 residues. The CDR3, as DNA: TGTGCCAGCAGCCAAACTATCGACGCTAGGGGCTACACCTTC. The encoded protein is CASSQTIDARGYTF.

The chain combines TRBV6-1 with TRBJ2-5, with TRBD1 matching over 8 bases. Germline V gene lookup returns CDR1 MNHNS and CDR2 SASEGT. Losses at the gene ends were 7 bases for V and 1 base for J; bases not matched to a gene: 8. CDR3 size: 15 residues. The CDR3 DNA reads as TGTGCCAGCAATGTCCAGGGGGCCACCCAAGAGACCCAGTACTTC. Amino acid sequence: CASNVQGATQETQYF.

The chain links TRBV11-2 to TRBJ2-6, with TRBD1 matching 8 bases. Germline V gene lookup returns CDR1 SGHAT and CDR2 FQNNGV. The CDR3 is made up of 19 amino acids. Unmatched junction bases numbered 11, after V lost 4 bases and J lost 0 bases. CDR3 bases: TGTGCCAGCAGCTCGCCGACAGGGGACGACGTCTCTGGGGCCAACGTCCTGACTTTC. It specifies CASSSPTGDDVSGANVLTF.

This clone was picked up one time. The chain has TRBV28 and TRBJ2-7; TRBD1 agrees at 8 bases. Trimming took 6 bases from V and 3 from J; bases not matched to a gene: 7. CDR1 and CDR2 (germline): MDHEN, SYDVKM. This CDR3 has 14 amino acids. CDR3 loop: CASRQGEHNYEQYF. For the CDR3, the DNA is TGTGCCAGCAGACAGGGGGAGCATAACTACGAGCAGTACTTC.

The genes are TRBV7-2 and TRBJ2-1; maybe TRBD2 (5 bases). The ends were cut back, 0 bases at V and 8 bases at J, with 20 bases in the middle. The CDR3 is 17 amino acids. Germline CDR1 and CDR2: SGHTA and FQGNSA. The DNA of the CDR3 is TGTGCCAGCAGCTTAGCCGGGCTAGCCAAGGTTGGGGATGAGCAGTTCTTC. Residues: CASSLAGLAKVGDEQFF.

This clone was found a few times. The chain links TRBV16 to TRBJ2-7, with D possibly TRBD1 on 5 matching bases. This CDR3 comprises 16 residues. Germline V gene sequence: CDR1 KGHSY, CDR2 FQNENV. Trimming took 4 bases from V and 5 from J, leaving 21 bases between them. The CDR3 sequence is CASSLGWQGSGNEQYF. The CDR3, as DNA: TGTGCCAGCAGCCTCGGGTGGCAGGGCTCAGGGAACGAGCAGTACTTC.

About this clone: Germline is not matched at one junction end, which may reflect a read error. This chain connects TRBV7-7 to TRBJ2-7; 10 bases are shared with TRBD1. The germline CDR1 and CDR2 sequences are SSHAT and FNYEAQ (reference sequence). The CDR3 is 14 residues long. The CDR3 DNA reads as TGTGCTAGCAGCCAGGGACAGGGGTCTTTCGAGCAGTACTTC. Its protein product is CASSQGQGSFEQYF.

A single count supports this clone. The chain's CDR3 is CASSSDPNGEQFF. DNA for the CDR3: TGTGCCAGCAGCTCTGACCCCAACGGTGAGCAGTTCTTC. This chain uses TRBV7-9 with TRBJ2-1; no reliable D call. Deletions cut 4 bases from V and 9 bases from J, with 13 bases between. The V gene's germline CDR1 is SEHNR and CDR2 FQNEAQ (reference sequence). The CDR3 runs 13 residues.

The chain has TRBV13 and TRBJ2-7, with D possibly being TRBD1 (5 bases). V shed 5 bases and J shed 3 bases, with 17 bases lying between them. This CDR3 is 15 amino acids long. Germline V gene sequence: CDR1 PRHDT, CDR2 FYEKMQ (reference sequence). The CDR3 loop is CASSARRVGVYEQYF. The CDR3 bases are TGTGCCAGCAGCGCTCGAAGGGTAGGGGTCTACGAGCAGTACTTC.

The chain couples TRBV6-1 to TRBJ2-1; 7 positions agree with TRBD1. J lost 8 bases, V lost 1 base, and 5 bases had no gene match. Germline-derived CDR1 and CDR2 are MNHNS and SASEGT. CDR3 length: 14 amino acids. As DNA, the CDR3 is TGTGCCAGCAGTGAAGACAGGGGTATCGATGAGCAGTTCTTC. It encodes CASSEDRGIDEQFF.

Here the CDR3 DNA reads TGTGCCAGCAGCGGATCCGGGACAGGGGGTTTCTACGAGCAGTACTTC. As protein: CASSGSGTGGFYEQYF. This chain connects TRBV9 to TRBJ2-7, with 11 positions matching TRBD1. From germline, CDR1 is SGDLS and CDR2 YYNGEE. This CDR3 is built from 16 residues. V shed 3 bases, J shed 3 bases, and the junction held 8 bases outside the gene matches.

Here the CDR3 DNA reads TGTGCCAGCAGTGGTATAAACACTGAAGCTTTCTTT. Translated, it gives CASSGINTEAFF. The rearrangement links TRBV2 to TRBJ1-1; no firm D call. The CDR3 is 12 residues long. V gave up 4 bases and J gave up 2 bases, with 5 bases separating them. The germline CDR1 and CDR2 sequences are SNHLY and FYNNEI.

The chain has TRBV5-1 and TRBJ1-1, with D tentatively TRBD1 (6 bases). The germline V and J ends were trimmed by 5 bases and 6 bases, with 17 bases remaining between them. CDR3 size: 14 residues. The germline gives CDR1 SGHRS, CDR2 YFSETQ. The CDR3 nucleotides are TGCGCCAGCAGACCAAAACAGGGCAACTCTGAAGCTTTCTTT. This encodes CASRPKQGNSEAFF.

The chain carries TRBV7-3 and TRBJ2-1; D is possibly TRBD2 (6 bases). V was shortened by 5 bases and J by 4 bases, with 9 bases between the two germline ends. The CDR3 has 13 amino acids. Germline V gene lookup returns CDR1 SGHTA and CDR2 FQGTGA. CDR3 sequence reads: CASSDREYNEQFF. CDR3 nucleotides: TGTGCCAGCAGCGATCGGGAGTACAATGAGCAGTTCTTC. The whole variable domain, remainder taken from reference TRBV7-3 and TRBJ2-1, is GAGVSQTPSNKVTEKGKYVELRCDPISGHTALYWYRQSLGQGPEFLIYFQGTGAADDSGLPNDRFFAVRPEGSVSTLKIQRTERGDSAVYLCASSDREYNEQFFGPGTRLTVL.

The chain uses TRBV11-2 and TRBJ2-7; 10 bases are a match to TRBD2. The trim removed 6 bases at V and 1 base at J, leaving 6 bases unmatched. This CDR3 contains 15 residues. Germline lookup yields CDR1 SGHAT and CDR2 FQNNGV. The CDR3 DNA reads TGTGCCAGCAGTTCCCTAGCGGGAGTTTCCTACGAGCAGTACTTC. Translated: CASSSLAGVSYEQYF. Based on the CDR3 plus reference TRBV11-2 and TRBJ2-7, the full variable domain is EAGVAQSPRYKIIEKRQSVAFWCNPISGHATLYWYQQILGQGPKLLIQFQNNGVVDDSQLPKDRFSAERLKGVDSTLKIQPAKLEDSAVYLCASSSLAGVSYEQYFGPGTRLTVT.

This sequence joins TRBV15 and TRBJ2-2; TRBD2 agrees at 12 bases. The V gene end was trimmed by 2 bases and the J gene end by 6 bases; junction bases not matched to a gene: 10. The CDR3 extends over 18 amino acids. The V gene's germline CDR1 is LNHNV and CDR2 YYDKDF (reference sequence). CDR3 DNA sequence: TGTGCCACCAGCAGAACAATTCTAGCGGGAGGGCCCTCCGGGGAGCTGTTTTTT. Amino acids: CATSRTILAGGPSGELFF.